The TCR beta chain under discussion was sequenced for a study of blood T cell repertoires in COVID-19. As for the study in general: PBMCs, B-cell-depleted T cells, or T cells were the source of the cDNA or gDNA that made up the material.

The CDR3 has 14 residues. The V gene end was trimmed by 5 bases and the J gene end by 4 bases; junction bases not matched to a gene: 4. Germline-derived CDR1 and CDR2 are SGHTA and FQGNSA. Some clones are missing from TCRdb's copy, which holds only in-frame ones; the method was immunoSEQ multiplex PCR. Of 100,000 or so clones listed, about 85% are singletons. This chain joins TRBV7-2 and TRBJ1-5; 8 bases map to TRBD1. The TCR sequence derives from a human donor in a cohort sampled during active COVID-19. Sequencing was carried out using peripheral blood. CDR3: CASSRRTGNQPQHF. The DNA of the CDR3 is TGTGCCAGCAGCCGCCGGACAGGGAATCAGCCCCAGCATTTT.